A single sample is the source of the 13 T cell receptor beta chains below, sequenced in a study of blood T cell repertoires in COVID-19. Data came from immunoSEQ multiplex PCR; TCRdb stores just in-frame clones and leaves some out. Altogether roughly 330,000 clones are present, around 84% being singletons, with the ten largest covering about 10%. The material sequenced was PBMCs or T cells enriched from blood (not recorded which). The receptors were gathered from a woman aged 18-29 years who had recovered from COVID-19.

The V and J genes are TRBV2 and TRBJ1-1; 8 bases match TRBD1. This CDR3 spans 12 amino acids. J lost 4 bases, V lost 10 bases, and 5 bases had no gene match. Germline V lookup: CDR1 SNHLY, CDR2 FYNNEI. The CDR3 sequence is CATRGLGTEAFF. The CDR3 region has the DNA TGTGCCACCAGGGGGCTCGGCACTGAAGCTTTCTTT.

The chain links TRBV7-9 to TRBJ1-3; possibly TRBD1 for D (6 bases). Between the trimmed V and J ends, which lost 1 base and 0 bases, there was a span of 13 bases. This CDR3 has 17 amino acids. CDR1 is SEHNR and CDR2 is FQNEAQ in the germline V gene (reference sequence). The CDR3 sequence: CASSLVLWDISGNTIYF. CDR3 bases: TGTGCCAGCAGCTTAGTTCTTTGGGACATCTCTGGAAACACCATATATTTT.

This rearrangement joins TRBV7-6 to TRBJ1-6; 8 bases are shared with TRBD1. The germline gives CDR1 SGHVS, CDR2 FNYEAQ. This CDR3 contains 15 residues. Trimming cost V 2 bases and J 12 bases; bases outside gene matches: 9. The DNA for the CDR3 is TGTGCCAGCAGCTTATCGGACAGGGAGACGAGACCCCTCCACTTT. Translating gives CASSLSDRETRPLHF.

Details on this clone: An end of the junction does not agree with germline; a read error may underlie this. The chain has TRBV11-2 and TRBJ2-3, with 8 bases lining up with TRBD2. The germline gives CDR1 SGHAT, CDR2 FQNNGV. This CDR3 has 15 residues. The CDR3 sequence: CASSLGYGRADTQYF. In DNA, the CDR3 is TGTGCCAGCAGTTTAGGGTACGGGAGGGCAGATACGCAGTATTTT.

The CDR3 loop reads CASSLAHGGRSYNEQFF. CDR3 sequence (DNA): TGTGCCAGCAGCTTAGCACATGGCGGGAGGTCCTACAATGAGCAGTTCTTC. J is TRBJ2-1 and V is TRBV11-2; TRBD2 agrees at 8 bases. Germline V gives CDR1 SGHAT, CDR2 FQNNGV. The CDR3 is 17 residues long. J gave up 1 base and V 1 base, and 6 bases lay outside the gene matches.

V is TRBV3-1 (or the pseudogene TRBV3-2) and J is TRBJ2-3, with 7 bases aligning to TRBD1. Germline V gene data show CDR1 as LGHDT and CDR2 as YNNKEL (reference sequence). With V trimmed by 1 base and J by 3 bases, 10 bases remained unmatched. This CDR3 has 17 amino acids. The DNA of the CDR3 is TGTGCCAGCAGCCAAGCTACAGGGGTAGGGGGAACAGATACGCAGTATTTT. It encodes CASSQATGVGGTDTQYF.

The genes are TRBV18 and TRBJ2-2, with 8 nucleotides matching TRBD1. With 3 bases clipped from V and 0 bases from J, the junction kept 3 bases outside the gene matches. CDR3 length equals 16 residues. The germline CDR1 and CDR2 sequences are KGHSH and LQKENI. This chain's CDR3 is CASSPRTGTNTGELFF. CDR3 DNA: TGTGCCAGCTCACCTCGGACAGGGACGAACACCGGGGAGCTGTTTTTT.

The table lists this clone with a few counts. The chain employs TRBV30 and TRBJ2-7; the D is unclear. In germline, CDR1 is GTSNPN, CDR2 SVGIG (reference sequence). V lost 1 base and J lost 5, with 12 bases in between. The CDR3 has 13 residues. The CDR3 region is CAWSDLRPHEQYF. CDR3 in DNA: TGTGCCTGGAGTGACCTGCGGCCCCACGAGCAGTACTTC.

CDR3: CASRVQGYAGELFF. The DNA of the CDR3 is TGTGCCAGCAGAGTACAGGGTTACGCCGGGGAGCTGTTTTTT. The V and J genes are TRBV2 and TRBJ2-2; D perhaps matches TRBD1 (6 bases). The length of the CDR3 is 14 residues. The V end was cut by 6 bases, the J end by 6 bases, with 14 bases between. The germline CDR1 and CDR2 sequences are SNHLY and FYNNEI.

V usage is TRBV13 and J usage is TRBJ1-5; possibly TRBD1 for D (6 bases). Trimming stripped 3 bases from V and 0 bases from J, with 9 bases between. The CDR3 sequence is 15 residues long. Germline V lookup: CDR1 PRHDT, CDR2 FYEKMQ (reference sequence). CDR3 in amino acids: CASSLRTDSNQPQHF. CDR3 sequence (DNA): TGTGCCAGCAGCTTGAGGACAGATAGCAATCAGCCCCAGCATTTT.

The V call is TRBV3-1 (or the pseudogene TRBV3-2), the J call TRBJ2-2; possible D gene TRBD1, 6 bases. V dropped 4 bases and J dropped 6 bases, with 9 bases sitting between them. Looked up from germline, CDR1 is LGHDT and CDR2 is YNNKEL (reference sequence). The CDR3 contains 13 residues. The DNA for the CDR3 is TGTGCCAGCAGCCCCAACAGGGCCGGGGAGCTGTTTTTT. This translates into CASSPNRAGELFF.

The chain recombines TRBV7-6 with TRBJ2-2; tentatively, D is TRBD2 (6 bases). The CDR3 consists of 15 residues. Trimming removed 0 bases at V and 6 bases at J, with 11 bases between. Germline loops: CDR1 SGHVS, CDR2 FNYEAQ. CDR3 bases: TGTGCCAGCAGCTTAGCGGGGGGAGAGGCCGGGGAGCTGTTTTTT. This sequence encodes CASSLAGGEAGELFF.

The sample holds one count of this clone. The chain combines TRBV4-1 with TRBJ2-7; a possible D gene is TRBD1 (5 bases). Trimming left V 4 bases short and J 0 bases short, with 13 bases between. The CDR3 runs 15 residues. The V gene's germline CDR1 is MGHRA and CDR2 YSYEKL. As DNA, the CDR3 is TGCGCCAGCAGCCCCGACAGTCAGACCTCCTACGAGCAGTACTTC. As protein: CASSPDSQTSYEQYF.